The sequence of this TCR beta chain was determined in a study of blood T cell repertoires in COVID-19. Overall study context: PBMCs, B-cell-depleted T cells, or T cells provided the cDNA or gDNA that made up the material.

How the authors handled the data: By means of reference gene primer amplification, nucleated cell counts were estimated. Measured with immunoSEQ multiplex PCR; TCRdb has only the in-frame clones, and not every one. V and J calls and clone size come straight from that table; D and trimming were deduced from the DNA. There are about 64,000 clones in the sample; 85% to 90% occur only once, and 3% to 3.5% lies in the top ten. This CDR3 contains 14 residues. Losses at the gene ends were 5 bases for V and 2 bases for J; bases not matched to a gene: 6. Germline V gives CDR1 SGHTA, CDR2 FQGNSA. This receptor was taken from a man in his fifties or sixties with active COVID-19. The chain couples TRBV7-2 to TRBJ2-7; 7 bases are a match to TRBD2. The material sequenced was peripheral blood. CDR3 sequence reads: CASSQMGGAYEQYF. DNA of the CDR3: TGTGCCAGCAGCCAGATGGGGGGGGCCTACGAGCAGTACTTC. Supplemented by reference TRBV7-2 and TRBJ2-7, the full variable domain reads GAGVSQSPSNKVTEKGKDVELRCDPISGHTALYWYRQSLGQGLEFLIYFQGNSAPDKSGLPSDRFSAERTGGSVSTLTIQRTQQEDSAVYLCASSQMGGAYEQYFGPGTRLTVT.